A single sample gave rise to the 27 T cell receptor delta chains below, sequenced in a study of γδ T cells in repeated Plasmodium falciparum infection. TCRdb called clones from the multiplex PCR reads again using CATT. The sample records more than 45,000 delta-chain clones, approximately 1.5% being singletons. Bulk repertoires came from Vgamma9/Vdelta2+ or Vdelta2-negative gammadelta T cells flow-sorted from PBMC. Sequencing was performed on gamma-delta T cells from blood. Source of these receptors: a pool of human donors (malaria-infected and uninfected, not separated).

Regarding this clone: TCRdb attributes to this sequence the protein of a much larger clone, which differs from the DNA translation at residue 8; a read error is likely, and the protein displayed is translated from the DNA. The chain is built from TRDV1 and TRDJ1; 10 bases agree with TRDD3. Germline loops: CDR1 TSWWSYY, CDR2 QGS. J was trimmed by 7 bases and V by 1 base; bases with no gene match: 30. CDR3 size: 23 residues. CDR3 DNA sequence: TGTGCTCTTGGGGAACGAGGTGAGGGTGGCCTACGACTGGGGGATTCCAGACCGTGTAAACTCATCTTT. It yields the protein CALGERGEGGLRLGDSRPCKLIF.

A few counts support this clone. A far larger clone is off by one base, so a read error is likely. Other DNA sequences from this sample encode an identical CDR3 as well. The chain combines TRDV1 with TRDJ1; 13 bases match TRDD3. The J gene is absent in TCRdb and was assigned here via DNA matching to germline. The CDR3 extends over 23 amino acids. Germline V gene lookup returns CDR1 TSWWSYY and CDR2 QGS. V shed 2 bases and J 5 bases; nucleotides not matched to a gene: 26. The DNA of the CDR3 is TGTGCTCTTGGGGAAATTGGGGGAACTTCCTCTTCATACTGGGGGATACGGACTGATAAACTCATCTTT. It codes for CALGEIGGTSSSYWGIRTDKLIF.

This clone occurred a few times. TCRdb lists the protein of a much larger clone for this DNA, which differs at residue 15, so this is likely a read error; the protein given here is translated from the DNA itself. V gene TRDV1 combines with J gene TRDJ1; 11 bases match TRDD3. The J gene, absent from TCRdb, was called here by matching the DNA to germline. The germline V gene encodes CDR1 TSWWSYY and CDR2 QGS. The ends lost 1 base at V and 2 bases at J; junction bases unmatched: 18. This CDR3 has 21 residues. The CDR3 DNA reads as TGTGCTCTTGGGGAACGGACCATCGATGGGGGATACGGTTCTCATACCGATAAACTCATCTTT. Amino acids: CALGERTIDGGYGSHTDKLIF.

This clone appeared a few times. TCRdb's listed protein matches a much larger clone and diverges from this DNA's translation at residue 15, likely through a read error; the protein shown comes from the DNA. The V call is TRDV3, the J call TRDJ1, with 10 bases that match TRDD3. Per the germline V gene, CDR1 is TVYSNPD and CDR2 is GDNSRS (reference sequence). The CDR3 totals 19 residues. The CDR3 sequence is CAFNPRGIRASGDTGKLIF. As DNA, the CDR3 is TGTGCCTTTAATCCCCGGGGGATACGGGCCTCTGGGGACACCGGTAAACTCATCTTT.

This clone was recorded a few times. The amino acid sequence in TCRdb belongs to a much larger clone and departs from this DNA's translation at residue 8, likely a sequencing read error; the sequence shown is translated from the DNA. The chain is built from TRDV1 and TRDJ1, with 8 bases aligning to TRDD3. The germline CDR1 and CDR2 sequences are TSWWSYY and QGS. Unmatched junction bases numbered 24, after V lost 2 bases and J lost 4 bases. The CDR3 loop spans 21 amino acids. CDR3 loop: CALGESLYYGPLWGRFDKLIF. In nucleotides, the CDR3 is TGTGCTCTTGGGGAATCACTGTACTACGGGCCCCTCTGGGGGAGATTCGATAAACTCATCTTT.

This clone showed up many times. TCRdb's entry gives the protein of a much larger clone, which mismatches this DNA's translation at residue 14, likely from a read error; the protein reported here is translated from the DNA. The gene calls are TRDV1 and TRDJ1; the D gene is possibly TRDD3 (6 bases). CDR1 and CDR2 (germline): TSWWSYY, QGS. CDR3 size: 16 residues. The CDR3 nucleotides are TGTGCTCTTGGGGAAAGTGGGGGGGGACCCACCGATAAACCCATCTTT. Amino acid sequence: CALGESGGGPTDKPIF.

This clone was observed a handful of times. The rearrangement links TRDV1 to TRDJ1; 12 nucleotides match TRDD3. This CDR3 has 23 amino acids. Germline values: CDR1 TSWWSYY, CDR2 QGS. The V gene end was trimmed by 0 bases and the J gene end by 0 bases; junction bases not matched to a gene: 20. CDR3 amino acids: CALGELVTIKTGGYYPYTDKLIF. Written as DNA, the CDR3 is TGTGCTCTTGGGGAACTAGTGACGATAAAGACTGGGGGATACTATCCGTACACCGATAAACTCATCTTT.

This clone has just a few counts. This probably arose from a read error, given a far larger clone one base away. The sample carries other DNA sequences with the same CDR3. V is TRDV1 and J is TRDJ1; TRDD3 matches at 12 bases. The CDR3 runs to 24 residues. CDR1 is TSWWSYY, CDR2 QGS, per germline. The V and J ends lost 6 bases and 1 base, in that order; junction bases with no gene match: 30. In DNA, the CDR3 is TGTGCTCTTGGTGAGCTTCCTAGGTCTTGGGGCCGAGCTACTGGGGGATACCCCACCGATAAACTCATCTTT. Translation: CALGELPRSWGRATGGYPTDKLIF.

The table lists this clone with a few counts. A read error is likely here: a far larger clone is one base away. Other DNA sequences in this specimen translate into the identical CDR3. This CDR3 reads CALGELFSKDRMGDPPYTDKLIF. The CDR3 nucleotides are TGTGCTCTTGGGGAACTATTTTCTAAGGATCGGATGGGGGATCCGCCTTACACCGATAAACTTATCTTT. TRDV1 is the V gene, and the J gene was not called; the table calls TRDD3, which could not be checked here. Germline CDR1 and CDR2: TSWWSYY and QGS. The CDR3 consists of 23 residues.

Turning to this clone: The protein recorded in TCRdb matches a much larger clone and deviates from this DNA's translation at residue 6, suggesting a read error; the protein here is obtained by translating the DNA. The CDR3 here is CALGEWPFFPLLLGDTDKLIF. The CDR3 DNA is TGTGCTCTTGGGGAATGGCCCTTTTTCCCACTTTTACTGGGGGACACCGATAAACTCATCTTT. This chain connects TRDV1 to TRDJ1, with 8 nucleotides matching TRDD3. Germline CDR1 reads TSWWSYY; CDR2 reads QGS. The length of the CDR3 is 21 residues. V shed 2 bases and J 0 bases; nucleotides not matched to a gene: 20.

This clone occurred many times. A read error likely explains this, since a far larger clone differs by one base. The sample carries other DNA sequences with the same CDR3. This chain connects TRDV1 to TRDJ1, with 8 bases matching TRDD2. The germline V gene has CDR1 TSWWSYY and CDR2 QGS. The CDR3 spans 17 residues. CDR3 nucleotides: TGTGCCCTTGGGGAGACTTCCTACCTCCCGCAAGAAGGTGGACTCATCTTT. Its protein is CALGETSYLPQEGGLIF.

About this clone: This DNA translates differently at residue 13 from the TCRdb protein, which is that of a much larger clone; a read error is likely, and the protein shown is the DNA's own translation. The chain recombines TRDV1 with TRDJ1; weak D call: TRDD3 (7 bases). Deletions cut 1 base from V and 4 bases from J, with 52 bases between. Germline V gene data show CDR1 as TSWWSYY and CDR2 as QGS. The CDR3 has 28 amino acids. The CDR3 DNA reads TGTGCTCTTGGGGAACGAAAGGACGAAAGGGGAAAGCCCCTACGTATTCCTAGGGGGGGATGGTCGGTCGATAAACTCATCTTT. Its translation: CALGERKDERGKPLRIPRGGWSVDKLIF.

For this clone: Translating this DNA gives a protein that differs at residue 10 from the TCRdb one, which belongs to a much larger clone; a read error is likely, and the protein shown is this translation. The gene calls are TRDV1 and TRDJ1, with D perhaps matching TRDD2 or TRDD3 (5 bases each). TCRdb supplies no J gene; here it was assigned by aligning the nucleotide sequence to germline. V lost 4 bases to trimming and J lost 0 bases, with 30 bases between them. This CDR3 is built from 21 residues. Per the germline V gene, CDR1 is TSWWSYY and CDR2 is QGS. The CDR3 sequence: CALGGPTGTEGSLSYTDKLIF. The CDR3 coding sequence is TGTGCTCTTGGGGGGCCTACGGGTACTGAGGGATCACTCTCTTACACCGATAAACTCATCTTT.

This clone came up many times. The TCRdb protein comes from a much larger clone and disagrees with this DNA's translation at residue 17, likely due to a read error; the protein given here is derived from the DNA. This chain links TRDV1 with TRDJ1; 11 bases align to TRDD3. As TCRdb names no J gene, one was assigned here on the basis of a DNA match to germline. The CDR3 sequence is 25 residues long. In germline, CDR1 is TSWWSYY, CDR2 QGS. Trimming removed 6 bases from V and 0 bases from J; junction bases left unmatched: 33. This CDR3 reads CALGGWAFLSNYWGITFSHTDKLIF. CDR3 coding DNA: TGTGCTCTTGGAGGCTGGGCCTTCCTCTCCAATTACTGGGGGATAACCTTTTCTCACACCGATAAACTCATCTTT.

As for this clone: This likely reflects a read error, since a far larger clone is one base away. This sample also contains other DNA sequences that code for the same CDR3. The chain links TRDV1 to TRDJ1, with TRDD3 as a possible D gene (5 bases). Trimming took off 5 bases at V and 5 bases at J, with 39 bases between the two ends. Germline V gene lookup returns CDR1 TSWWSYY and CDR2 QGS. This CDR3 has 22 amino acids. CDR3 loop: CALGPRIFPPLYYQRITDKLIF. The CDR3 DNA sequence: TGTGCTCTTGGGCCGCGAATCTTTCCCCCGCTCTACTACCAGAGGATAACTGATAAACTCATCTTT.

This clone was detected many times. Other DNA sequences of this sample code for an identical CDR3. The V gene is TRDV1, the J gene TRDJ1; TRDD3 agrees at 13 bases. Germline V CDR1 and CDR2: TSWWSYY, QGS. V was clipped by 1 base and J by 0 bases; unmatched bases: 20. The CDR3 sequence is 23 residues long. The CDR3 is CALGEHGEPYPRLGDTYTDKLIF. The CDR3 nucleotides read TGTGCTCTTGGGGAACATGGAGAACCCTACCCCCGACTGGGGGATACGTACACCGATAAACTCATCTTT.

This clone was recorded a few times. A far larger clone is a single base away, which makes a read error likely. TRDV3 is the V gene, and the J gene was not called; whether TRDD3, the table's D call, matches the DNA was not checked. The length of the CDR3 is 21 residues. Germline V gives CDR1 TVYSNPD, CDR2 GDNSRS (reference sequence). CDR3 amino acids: CASAKGAYWGASRPLKDKLIF. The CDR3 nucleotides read TGTGCCTCTGCAAAGGGGGCGTACTGGGGGGCCTCTCGCCCCCTCAAGGATAAACTCATCTTC.

The DNA for the CDR3 is TGTGCTCTTGGGGATCGCTCACTTGGGGGATACCCCGATAAACTCATCTTT. Translation: CALGDRSLGGYPDKLIF. The rearrangement uses TRDV1 and TRDJ1; 10 bases map to TRDD3. TCRdb lists no J gene, so it was determined here by aligning the DNA to germline. The CDR3 sequence is 17 residues long. Losses at the gene ends were 3 bases for V and 3 bases for J; bases not matched to a gene: 10. Looked up from germline, CDR1 is TSWWSYY and CDR2 is QGS.

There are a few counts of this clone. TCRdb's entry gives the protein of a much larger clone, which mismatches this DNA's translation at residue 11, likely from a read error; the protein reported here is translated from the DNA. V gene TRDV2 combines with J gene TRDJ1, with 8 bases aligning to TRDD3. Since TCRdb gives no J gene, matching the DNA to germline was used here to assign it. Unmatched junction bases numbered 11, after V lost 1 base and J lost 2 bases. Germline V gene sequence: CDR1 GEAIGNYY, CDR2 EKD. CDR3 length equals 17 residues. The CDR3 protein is CACDTRNYWGWTDKLIF. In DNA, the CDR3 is TGTGCCTGTGACACGCGTAATTACTGGGGGTGGACCGATAAACTCATCTTT.

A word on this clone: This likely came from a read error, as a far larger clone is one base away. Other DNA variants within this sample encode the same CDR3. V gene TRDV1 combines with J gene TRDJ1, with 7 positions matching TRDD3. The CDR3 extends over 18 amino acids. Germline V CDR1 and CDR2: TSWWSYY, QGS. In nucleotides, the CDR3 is TGTGCCCTTGGGGAACATTTTGGGGGACAAACATACACCGATAAACTCATCTTT. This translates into CALGEHFGGQTYTDKLIF.

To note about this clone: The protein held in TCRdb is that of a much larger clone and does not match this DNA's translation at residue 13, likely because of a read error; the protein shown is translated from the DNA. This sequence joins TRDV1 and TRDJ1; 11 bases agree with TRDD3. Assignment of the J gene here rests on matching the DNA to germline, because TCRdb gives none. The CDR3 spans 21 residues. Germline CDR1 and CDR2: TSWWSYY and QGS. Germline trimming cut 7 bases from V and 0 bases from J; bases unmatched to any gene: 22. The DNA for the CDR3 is TGTGCTCTTGAACGAGTCTGGGGGATACAGGCCCGAAGGGCTTACACCGATAAACTCATCTTT. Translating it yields CALERVWGIQARRAYTDKLIF.

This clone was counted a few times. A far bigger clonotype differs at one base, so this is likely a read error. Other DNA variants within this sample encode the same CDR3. CDR3 in DNA: TGTGCCTGTGACACGTCTCACTCTGGGGGGTTGGGCACCGATAAACTCATCTTT. Translation gives CACDTSHSGGLGTDKLIF. V is TRDV2 and J is TRDJ1; 7 bases map to TRDD3. V dropped 1 base and J dropped 1; count of bases not matched to a gene: 14. CDR1 GEAIGNYY and CDR2 EKD come from the germline V gene. This CDR3 is built from 18 residues.

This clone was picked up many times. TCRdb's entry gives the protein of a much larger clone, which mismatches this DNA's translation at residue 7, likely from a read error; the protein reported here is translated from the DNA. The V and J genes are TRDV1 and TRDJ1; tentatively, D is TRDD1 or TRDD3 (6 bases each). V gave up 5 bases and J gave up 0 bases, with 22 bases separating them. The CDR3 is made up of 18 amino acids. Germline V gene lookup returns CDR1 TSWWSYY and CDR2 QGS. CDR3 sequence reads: CALGKIGGGWRYTDKLIF. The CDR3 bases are TGTGCTCTTGGGAAAATAGGTGGGGGGTGGCGGTACACCGATAAACTCATCTTT.

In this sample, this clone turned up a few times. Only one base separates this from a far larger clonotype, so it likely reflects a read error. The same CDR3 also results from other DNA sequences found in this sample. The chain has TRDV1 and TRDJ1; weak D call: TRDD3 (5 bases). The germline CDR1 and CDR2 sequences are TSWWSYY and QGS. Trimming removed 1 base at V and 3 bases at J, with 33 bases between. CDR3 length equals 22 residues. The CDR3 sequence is CALGEPPDSTGTRPILADKLIF. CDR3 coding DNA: TGTGCTCTTGGGGAACCCCCAGATTCCACGGGGACTAGGCCGATTTTGGCCGATAAACTCATCTTT.

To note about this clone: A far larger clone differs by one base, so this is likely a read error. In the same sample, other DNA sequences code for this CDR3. The CDR3 bases are TGCGCCTGTGACACCGGCCTGGGGGACCACACCGATAAACTCATCTTT. Its protein product is CACDTGLGDHTDKLIF. The chain links TRDV2 to TRDJ1; 8 nucleotides line up with TRDD3. Here the J gene came from matching the DNA to germline, since TCRdb omits it. Germline V gene data show CDR1 as GEAIGNYY and CDR2 as EKD. CDR3 length equals 16 residues.

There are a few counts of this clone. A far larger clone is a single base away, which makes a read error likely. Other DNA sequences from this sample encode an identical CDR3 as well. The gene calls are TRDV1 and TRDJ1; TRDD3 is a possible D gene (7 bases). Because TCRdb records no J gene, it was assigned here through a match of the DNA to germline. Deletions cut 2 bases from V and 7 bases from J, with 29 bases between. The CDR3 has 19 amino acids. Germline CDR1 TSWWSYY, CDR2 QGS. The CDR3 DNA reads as TGTGCTCTTGGGGAAGAAGTCCTACGGGCCTGGGGGCTTGAGGTTAAACTCATCTTT. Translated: CALGEEVLRAWGLEVKLIF.

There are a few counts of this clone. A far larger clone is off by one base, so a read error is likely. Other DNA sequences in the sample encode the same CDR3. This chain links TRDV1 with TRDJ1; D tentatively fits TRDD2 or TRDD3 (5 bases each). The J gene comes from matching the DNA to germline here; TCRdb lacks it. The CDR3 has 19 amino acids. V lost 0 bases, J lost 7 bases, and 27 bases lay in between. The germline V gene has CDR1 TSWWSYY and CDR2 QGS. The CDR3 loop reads CALGELGIPTELGRSKLIF. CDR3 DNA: TGTGCTCTTGGGGAACTCGGGATCCCTACCGAATTAGGGAGGAGTAAACTCATCTTT.